This TCR beta chain stems from a study of OX40 agonist ivuxolimab in advanced cancers. Assay: immunoSEQ multiplex PCR; the TCRdb copy retains only in-frame clones and omits some. The sample lists approximately 24,000 clones; 75% to 80% were seen once. Comments on this clone: Its antigen is as yet unknown.

CDR3 length: 14 amino acids. Germline CDR1 is LNHDA and CDR2 is SQIVND (reference sequence). V shed 7 bases and J shed 7 bases, with 17 bases lying between them. Study-wide results and limits: Expanded clones were, on average, more numerous among CD8+ T cells than CD4+.

The sampling schedule covered blood at baseline, cycle 4 day 1, and cycle 7 day 1. This chain links TRBV19 with TRBJ1-5; the D is unclear. Material: CD4+ or CD8+ T cells sorted from blood, obtained in a trial of the OX40 agonist ivuxolimab. This TCR was recovered from an adult with an advanced solid tumor such as melanoma, head and neck, liver or kidney cancer. The CDR3 DNA is TGTGCCAGTAACCCTAACGAAGTGTGGCAGCCCCAGCATTTT. Its translation is CASNPNEVWQPQHF.